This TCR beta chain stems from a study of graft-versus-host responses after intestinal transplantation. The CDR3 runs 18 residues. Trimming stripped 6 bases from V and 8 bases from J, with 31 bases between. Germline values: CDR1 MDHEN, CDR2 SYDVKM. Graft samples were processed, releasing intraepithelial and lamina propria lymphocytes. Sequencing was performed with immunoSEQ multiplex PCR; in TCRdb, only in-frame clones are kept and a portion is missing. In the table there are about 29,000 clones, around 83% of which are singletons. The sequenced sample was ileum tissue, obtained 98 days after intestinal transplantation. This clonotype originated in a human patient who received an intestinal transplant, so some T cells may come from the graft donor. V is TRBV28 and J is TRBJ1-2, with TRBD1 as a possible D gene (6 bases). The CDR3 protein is CASRIDDGTYLVAEGYTF. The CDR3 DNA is TGTGCCAGCAGAATAGATGACGGGACATATCTAGTAGCCGAGGGCTACACCTTC.